These 14 T cell receptor beta chains were all obtained from the same sample, sequenced in a study of blood T cell repertoires in COVID-19. Sequencing used immunoSEQ multiplex PCR; TCRdb keeps in-frame clones, though not all of them. In the table there are 300,000 to 400,000 clones, 88% of which are singletons. Sequencing was carried out using PBMCs or T cells enriched from blood (not recorded which). Every receptor here comes from a woman aged 30 to 39 with acute COVID-19.

The genes are TRBV5-4 and TRBJ1-1; a possible D gene is TRBD1 (5 bases). V gave up 4 bases and J gave up 0 bases, with 13 bases separating them. This CDR3 has 15 residues. Looked up from germline, CDR1 is SGHNT and CDR2 is YYREEE (reference sequence). The CDR3 here is CASSPGGSMNTEAFF. Here the CDR3 DNA reads TGTGCCAGCAGCCCCGGGGGATCCATGAACACTGAAGCTTTCTTT. The whole variable domain, filled in from reference TRBV5-4 and TRBJ1-1, reads ETGVTQSPTHLIKTRGQQVTLRCSSQSGHNTVSWYQQALGQGPQFIFQYYREEENGRGNFPPRFSGLQFPNYSSELNVNALELDDSALYLCASSPGGSMNTEAFFGQGTRLTVV.

V usage is TRBV19 and J usage is TRBJ1-5, with D maybe TRBD1 (5 bases). Germline V gene lookup returns CDR1 LNHDA and CDR2 SQIVND (reference sequence). CDR3 length equals 18 residues. Trimming cost V 6 bases and J 7 bases, with 28 bases left between them. The CDR3: CASRRSKLSAGGGQPQHF. Written as DNA, the CDR3 is TGTGCCAGTAGACGGTCTAAATTATCGGCGGGGGGAGGACAGCCCCAGCATTTT.

This clone is a singleton in its sample. This sequence joins TRBV14 and TRBJ2-5; D gene uncertain. The CDR3 covers 15 residues. From germline, CDR1 is SGHDN and CDR2 FVKESK. Trimming stripped 3 bases from V and 4 bases from J, with 15 bases between. The DNA for the CDR3 is TGTGCCAGCAGCCATCTTGGCAACAGCCGAGAGACCCAGTACTTC. This translates into CASSHLGNSRETQYF.

V is TRBV19 and J is TRBJ1-1; TRBD1 matches at 8 bases. The CDR3 consists of 15 residues. Per germline, CDR1 LNHDA and CDR2 SQIVND (reference sequence). V was clipped by 4 bases and J by 4 bases; unmatched bases: 8. CDR3 in DNA: TGTGCCAGTAGTAACGACAGGGGTAGGGCCACTGAAGCTTTCTTT. Translation: CASSNDRGRATEAFF.

CDR3 sequence: CASSSKLGTSGGEDTQYF. DNA of the CDR3: TGTGCCAGCAGCTCCAAACTCGGGACTAGCGGGGGGGAAGATACGCAGTATTTT. This chain uses TRBV7-3 with TRBJ2-3; 16 nucleotides match TRBD2. CDR1 and CDR2 (germline): SGHTA, FQGTGA. The CDR3 length is 18 residues. V was clipped by 4 bases and J by 5 bases; unmatched bases: 9.

This sequence joins TRBV5-8 and TRBJ2-3; 14 bases line up with TRBD2. With V trimmed by 6 bases and J by 5 bases, 8 bases remained unmatched. Per germline, CDR1 SGHTS and CDR2 YDEGEE. This CDR3 region has 16 residues. The CDR3 sequence: CASIPRLAGGQDTQYF. DNA of the CDR3: TGTGCCAGCATTCCCCGACTAGCGGGGGGGCAAGATACGCAGTATTTT.

This sequence joins TRBV7-9 and TRBJ1-2; 9 bases are shared with TRBD1. This CDR3 spans 17 amino acids. The V gene end was trimmed by 2 bases and the J gene end by 6 bases; junction bases not matched to a gene: 13. Germline loops: CDR1 SEHNR, CDR2 FQNEAQ (reference sequence). The CDR3 here is CASSLTGTGTMRHGYTF. CDR3 bases: TGTGCCAGCAGCTTAACGGGGACAGGGACCATGCGACATGGCTACACCTTC.

The chain has TRBV7-2 and TRBJ2-7, with D possibly being TRBD1 (6 bases). Germline values: CDR1 SGHTA, CDR2 FQGNSA. V dropped 3 bases and J dropped 6 bases, with 15 bases sitting between them. This CDR3 has 14 residues. CDR3 DNA sequence: TGTGCCAGCAGCTTGGGCAGGGGTCGTCTCGAGCAGTACTTC. Protein product: CASSLGRGRLEQYF. Combining the CDR3 with reference TRBV7-2 and TRBJ2-7 gives the whole variable domain GAGVSQSPSNKVTEKGKDVELRCDPISGHTALYWYRQSLGQGLEFLIYFQGNSAPDKSGLPSDRFSAERTGGSVSTLTIQRTQQEDSAVYLCASSLGRGRLEQYFGPGTRLTVT.

This rearrangement joins TRBV7-9 to TRBJ1-2, with 7 positions matching TRBD1. Germline V gene sequence: CDR1 SEHNR, CDR2 FQNEAQ (reference sequence). Unmatched junction bases numbered 6, after V lost 5 bases and J lost 6 bases. The length of the CDR3 is 13 residues. CDR3 protein: CASSQTGSDGYTF. CDR3 coding DNA: TGTGCCAGCAGCCAGACAGGGTCGGATGGCTACACCTTC.

CDR3 protein: CASSGPGWLAGGVTDTQYF. The CDR3 DNA reads as TGTGCCAGCAGCGGCCCGGGCTGGCTAGCGGGGGGGGTTACAGATACGCAGTATTTT. V is TRBV9 and J is TRBJ2-3; 12 positions match TRBD2. Looked up from germline, CDR1 is SGDLS and CDR2 is YYNGEE. Losses at the gene ends were 3 bases for V and 3 bases for J; bases not matched to a gene: 14. This CDR3 spans 19 amino acids.

V gene TRBV6-1 combines with J gene TRBJ1-6; 7 bases fit TRBD1. CDR3 size: 15 residues. V was pared by 3 bases and J by 13 bases, with 12 bases of the junction left unmatched. Per germline, CDR1 MNHNS and CDR2 SASEGT. CDR3 loop: CASSETGQASMPLHF. The CDR3 nucleotides read TGTGCCAGCAGTGAGACAGGACAGGCCAGTATGCCCCTCCACTTT.

This rearrangement joins TRBV10-2 to TRBJ1-2; D uncertain. Trimming pared 5 bases from V and 2 bases from J, leaving 6 bases between. The length of the CDR3 is 12 residues. The germline CDR1 and CDR2 sequences are WSHSY and SAAADI. Here the CDR3 reads CASSSENYGYTF. CDR3 coding DNA: TGCGCCAGCAGTTCAGAAAACTATGGCTACACCTTC.

V usage is TRBV7-2 and J usage is TRBJ2-3; tentative D call: TRBD2 (6 bases). The V gene lost 5 bases and the J gene lost 0 bases, with 12 bases spanning the gap. This CDR3 comprises 15 residues. CDR1 and CDR2 (germline): SGHTA, FQGNSA. This CDR3 reads CASSLGLTSTDTQYF. For the CDR3, the DNA is TGTGCCAGCAGCCTTGGACTAACTAGCACAGATACGCAGTATTTT.

This chain joins TRBV4-3 and TRBJ2-2; 11 bases match TRBD2. V shed 4 bases, J shed 3 bases, and the junction held 4 bases outside the gene matches. The CDR3 spans 16 residues. Per the germline V gene, CDR1 is LGHNA and CDR2 is YSLEER. CDR3 sequence reads: CASSPLAGGDTGELFF. CDR3 in DNA: TGCGCCAGCAGCCCTTTAGCGGGAGGGGACACCGGGGAGCTGTTTTTT.